This T cell receptor (beta chain) stems from a study of blood T cell repertoires in COVID-19. Overall study context: Spain, Italy and the United States supplied samples that represented acute and convalescent COVID-19.

J was trimmed by 4 bases and V by 3 bases; bases with no gene match: 8. The length of the CDR3 is 16 residues. Germline-derived CDR1 and CDR2 are LNHNV and YYDKDF (reference sequence). As processed by the authors: How many nucleated cells were present was estimated from reference gene primer amplification. Produced via immunoSEQ multiplex PCR; TCRdb's table is partial and in-frame only. V and J calls and clone size follow that table, whereas D and trimming were derived from the DNA. The sample contains 100,000 to 150,000 clones, about two thirds of which appear only once. Input material: peripheral blood. The TCR sequence derives from a human donor with acute or convalescent COVID-19. The donor label of this sample is uncertain. The J gene is TRBJ2-7, the V gene TRBV15; 11 nucleotides match TRBD2. This chain's CDR3 is CATSRGTTSGGYEQYF. CDR3 nucleotide sequence: TGTGCCACCAGCAGGGGAACCACTAGCGGGGGATACGAGCAGTACTTC.